Described below is a single T cell receptor (beta chain) sequence and its context. Its antigen is unknown. The CDR3 has 12 amino acids. Trimming took off 5 bases at V and 3 bases at J, with 6 bases between the two ends. Germline CDR1 SEHNR, CDR2 FQNEAQ (reference sequence). The data were obtained in a study of cytomegalovirus exposure and HLA in healthy donors. Use of 60 Vbeta and 13 Jbeta primers characterized the PCR. Produced via immunoSEQ multiplex PCR; TCRdb's table is partial and in-frame only. The table has around 130,000 clones, approximately 68% seen once. Study-wide results and caveats: The authors later found HLA-associated TCR beta chains more clonally expanded than equally common others. Across donors, sequencing depth was assumed by presence/absence analyses to be roughly uniform. Some highly shared sequence variants likely arose as a pipeline artifact.

The receptor was derived from a man younger than 40 in good health and CMV-seropositive. This chain links TRBV7-9 with TRBJ2-3, with D unclear. Input material: PBMCs. CDR3 sequence: CASSRQTDTQYF. Here the CDR3 DNA reads TGTGCCAGCAGCCGTCAGACAGATACGCAGTATTTT.